This T cell receptor beta chain was observed in a study of OX40 agonist ivuxolimab in advanced cancers. Study-level information: Of mixed ages from about 23 to 79 and averaging about 56 years, the group was 65% to 85% male.

Study-level findings and limits: Researchers report that CD8+ T cells had, on average, more expanded clones than CD4+.

Individuals having autoimmune disease history or systemic immunosuppression were not enrolled. The CDR3 runs to 15 residues. Germline CDR1 is MNHEY and CDR2 is SMNVEV (reference sequence). With 3 bases removed from V and 3 bases from J, the gap between germline ends came to 12 bases. Assay used: immunoSEQ multiplex PCR; TCRdb lists only in-frame clones, some missing. The sample has some 50,000 clones; roughly 86% are singletons. Details on this clone: What it recognizes is unknown.

This chain uses TRBV27 with TRBJ2-1; D is perhaps TRBD2 (6 bases). The sample consisted of CD4+ or CD8+ T cells sorted from blood, taken in a trial of the OX40 agonist ivuxolimab. The TCR comes from an adult with an advanced solid tumor such as melanoma, head and neck, liver or kidney cancer. CDR3 protein: CASSLKLAIYNEQFF. CDR3 DNA: TGTGCCAGCAGTTTGAAGCTAGCGATCTACAATGAGCAGTTCTTC.